A single sample gave rise to the 31 T cell receptor beta chains below, sequenced in a study of T cell repertoires in cytomegalovirus infection. TCRdb reprocessed the reads with MiXCR, giving one entry per CDR3 protein. The data contain around 740,000 distinct CDR3 sequences, roughly a third of them singletons. The specimen sequenced was PBMCs. The receptors were sampled from a human donor in good health (CMV status not recorded). Some clones in this sample may be carry-over from other donors' samples.

A few counts support this clonotype. The rearrangement joins TRBV10-3 to TRBJ2-7; no clear D. CDR1 ENHRY and CDR2 SYGVKD come from the germline V gene. The CDR3 contains 13 residues. Trimming removed 11 bases from V and 2 bases from J, with 16 bases in between. The CDR3 region is CASRPSAPYEQYF. CDR3 nucleotides: TGTGCCTCCCGGCCATCGGCCCCCTACGAGCAGTACTTC.

This clonotype has a handful of counts. The CDR3 protein is CASSLGGSDEQYF. Here the CDR3 DNA reads TGTGCCAGCAGTTTAGGGGGGAGCGACGAGCAGTACTTC. V and J are TRBV12-3 or TRBV12-4 and TRBJ2-7, with D possibly called TRBD1 or TRBD2 (5 bases each). The CDR3 spans 13 residues. V was cut by 1 base and J by 5 bases, with 9 bases left in between.

The chain combines TRBV3-1 with TRBJ1-1; no clear D. The CDR3 totals 16 residues. V dropped 3 bases and J dropped 5 bases, with 19 bases sitting between them. Germline values: CDR1 LGHDT, CDR2 YNNKEL (reference sequence). This CDR3 is CASSQPWKGPWTEAFF. The CDR3, as DNA: TGTGCCAGCAGCCAGCCCTGGAAAGGGCCTTGGACTGAAGCTTTCTTT.

Ten or more counts support this clonotype. This rearrangement joins TRBV7-9 to TRBJ1-1, with TRBD1 as a possible D gene (5 bases). The germline V gene has CDR1 SEHNR and CDR2 FQNEAQ (reference sequence). The CDR3 loop spans 15 amino acids. Trimming removed 3 bases from V and 1 base from J, with 12 bases in between. The CDR3 sequence: CASSFTGTGNTEAFF. The DNA of the CDR3 is TGTGCCAGCAGCTTTACCGGGACCGGGAACACTGAAGCTTTCTTT.

There are many counts of this clonotype. The chain carries TRBV7-2 and TRBJ2-4; possibly TRBD1 or TRBD2 for D (5 bases each). The V and J ends lost 0 bases and 1 base respectively, with 10 bases between them. Germline V CDR1 and CDR2: SGHTA, FQGNSA. CDR3 size: 16 residues. In DNA, the CDR3 is TGTGCCAGCAGCTTAGCGCCCGGGACGGCCAAAAACATTCAGTACTTC. Encoded protein: CASSLAPGTAKNIQYF.

The CDR3 region is CASSRSLAGAANEQFF. The CDR3 DNA is TGTGCCAGCAGCCGATCCCTAGCGGGGGCCGCCAATGAGCAGTTCTTC. V and J are TRBV12-3 or TRBV12-4 and TRBJ2-1, with TRBD2 matching 10 bases. The junction had 11 bases not matched to a gene; V was cut back by 6 bases and J by 6 bases. CDR3 length: 16 residues.

This clonotype has just a few counts. This rearrangement joins TRBV7-2 to TRBJ2-3, with TRBD2 matching over 12 bases. In germline, CDR1 is SGHTA, CDR2 FQGNSA. With V trimmed by 3 bases and J by 4 bases, 8 bases remained unmatched. The CDR3 consists of 17 residues. CDR3 region: CASSFGASGGAADTQYF. Here the CDR3 DNA reads TGTGCCAGCAGCTTCGGTGCTAGCGGGGGGGCAGCAGATACGCAGTATTTT.

This clonotype came up a few times. V usage is TRBV6-1 and J usage is TRBJ2-1; 8 bases are a match to TRBD2. The CDR3 runs to 15 residues. Looked up from germline, CDR1 is MNHNS and CDR2 is SASEGT. J lost 0 bases, V lost 4 bases, and 2 bases had no gene match. CDR3 residues: CASSVAGSSYNEQFF. In DNA form, the CDR3 reads TGTGCCAGCAGTGTAGCGGGGAGCTCCTACAATGAGCAGTTCTTC.

There are a few counts of this clonotype. The V gene is TRBV28, the J gene TRBJ2-1; 12 bases agree with TRBD2. The germline gives CDR1 MDHEN, CDR2 SYDVKM. The CDR3 runs 15 residues. J was trimmed by 9 bases and V by 5 bases; bases with no gene match: 8. The CDR3 here is CASSRLAGDRGEQFF. The CDR3 DNA reads as TGTGCCAGCAGTCGACTAGCGGGAGATCGGGGTGAGCAGTTCTTC.

As regards this clonotype: An end of the junction differs from the germline gene, which may be a read error. The chain recombines TRBV6-4 with TRBJ1-3; D is undetermined. CDR3 length: 13 residues. The V gene's germline CDR1 is MRHNA and CDR2 SNTAGT. DNA of the CDR3: TGTGCCAGCATAACTCACTATGGAAACACCATCGATTTT. It codes for CASITHYGNTIDF.

This clonotype was recorded a few times. V and J are TRBV20-1 and TRBJ1-5; D not resolved. CDR3 length: 14 amino acids. The germline V and J ends were trimmed by 6 bases and 1 base, with 13 bases remaining between them. The germline gives CDR1 DFQATT, CDR2 SNEGSKA (reference sequence). CDR3 DNA sequence: TGCAGTGCCCCGAGAACAGAAAGCAATCAGCCCCAGCATTTT. Amino acids: CSAPRTESNQPQHF.

This clonotype was counted between two and nine times. V gene TRBV14 combines with J gene TRBJ1-2; D is perhaps TRBD1 (5 bases). Germline lookup yields CDR1 SGHDN and CDR2 FVKESK. Trimming removed 0 bases from V and 3 bases from J, with 11 bases in between. The CDR3 is 15 residues long. The DNA for the CDR3 is TGTGCCAGCAGCCAAGATGTCAGGGTGGACTATGGCTACACCTTC. This encodes CASSQDVRVDYGYTF.

This clonotype has just a few counts. The chain carries TRBV7-6 and TRBJ2-3; D is uncertain. Germline CDR1 is SGHVS and CDR2 is FNYEAQ. The CDR3 runs 14 residues. The V gene lost 3 bases and the J gene lost 2 bases, with 9 bases spanning the gap. This CDR3 is CASSFYTATDTQYF. For the CDR3, the DNA is TGTGCCAGCAGCTTCTATACTGCCACAGATACGCAGTATTTT.

V usage is TRBV7-2 and J usage is TRBJ1-5; D might be TRBD1 (5 bases). CDR1 SGHTA and CDR2 FQGNSA come from the germline V gene. Trimming removed 6 bases from V and 7 bases from J, with 16 bases in between. This CDR3 comprises 14 residues. The chain's CDR3 is CASSWGGRAQPQHF. Written as DNA, the CDR3 is TGTGCCAGCAGTTGGGGGGGGAGAGCGCAGCCCCAGCATTTT.

In its sample, this clonotype was seen many times. The chain couples TRBV7-2 to TRBJ2-3; the D is unclear. The CDR3 is 12 residues long. Germline CDR1 SGHTA, CDR2 FQGNSA. V was cut by 5 bases and J by 6 bases, with 9 bases left in between. The chain's CDR3 is CASSAAGDTQYF. DNA for the CDR3: TGTGCCAGCAGCGCAGCCGGCGATACGCAGTATTTT.

The rearrangement links TRBV20-1 to TRBJ1-1; the D is unclear. The ends were cut back, 0 bases at V and 5 bases at J, with 16 bases in the middle. Germline assignment: CDR1 DFQATT and CDR2 SNEGSKA (reference sequence). CDR3 length: 15 residues. CDR3 loop: CSARDRISGGTEAFF. The CDR3 DNA sequence: TGCAGTGCTAGAGATCGGATCTCTGGCGGGACTGAAGCTTTCTTT.

This clonotype was seen ten or more times. V and J are TRBV7-3 and TRBJ2-5; no clear D gene. Germline V gene data show CDR1 as SGHTA and CDR2 as FQGTGA. The germline V and J ends were trimmed by 2 bases and 1 base, with 5 bases remaining between them. The CDR3 is made up of 13 amino acids. Here the CDR3 DNA reads TGTGCCAGCAGCTTATCGCCCCAAGAGACCCAGTACTTC. Amino acid sequence: CASSLSPQETQYF.

The chain is built from TRBV6-6 and TRBJ2-7; D call uncertain. The length of the CDR3 is 11 residues. The V gene lost 3 bases and the J gene lost 4 bases, with 4 bases spanning the gap. CDR1 and CDR2 (germline): MNHNY, SVGAGI (reference sequence). The chain's CDR3 is CASSYLYEQYF. The DNA of the CDR3 is TGTGCCAGCAGTTATCTTTACGAGCAGTACTTC.

V and J are TRBV15 and TRBJ1-4; 8 bases fit TRBD1. Germline lookup yields CDR1 LNHNV and CDR2 YYDKDF (reference sequence). The CDR3 totals 16 residues. V lost 1 base, J lost 7 bases, and 8 bases stayed unmatched. Here the CDR3 DNA reads TGTGCCACCAGCAGAGGGAACAGACAGGGGACTGAAAAACTGTTTTTT. It yields the protein CATSRGNRQGTEKLFF.

The V and J genes are TRBV6-1 and TRBJ2-5; TRBD2 agrees at 11 bases. Germline-derived CDR1 and CDR2 are MNHNS and SASEGT. The trim removed 6 bases at V and 0 bases at J, leaving 9 bases unmatched. This CDR3 has 17 amino acids. The CDR3 region has the DNA TGTGCCAGCAGGGGGGCTCCGGGACTAGCGGACCAAGAGACCCAGTACTTC. This translates into CASRGAPGLADQETQYF.

This clonotype was seen a few times. The chain carries TRBV28 and TRBJ2-7; TRBD1 matches 10 bases. Germline values: CDR1 MDHEN, CDR2 SYDVKM. Germline trimming cut 7 bases from V and 4 bases from J; bases unmatched to any gene: 7. The CDR3 runs 14 residues. In nucleotides, the CDR3 is TGTGCCAGCAATTCGGGACAGGGGAGGTACGAGCAGTACTTC. Amino acid sequence: CASNSGQGRYEQYF.

This clonotype has more than one count but fewer than ten. The chain is built from TRBV19 and TRBJ1-6, with D tentatively TRBD1 (6 bases). Germline CDR1 is LNHDA and CDR2 is SQIVND (reference sequence). Trimming pared 4 bases from V and 5 bases from J, leaving 12 bases between. The CDR3 is 15 amino acids. The CDR3 sequence is CASSRTAGNNSPLHF. The CDR3 nucleotides are TGTGCCAGTAGTAGGACAGCGGGCAATAATTCACCCCTCCACTTT.

This clonotype showed up just a few times. The chain couples TRBV30 to TRBJ1-1; D gene uncertain. The CDR3 totals 13 residues. Germline CDR1 GTSNPN, CDR2 SVGIG (reference sequence). Trimming stripped 8 bases from V and 0 bases from J, with 13 bases between. DNA of the CDR3: TGTGCCCAATTGGAGCGGATGAACACTGAAGCTTTCTTT. Its translation is CAQLERMNTEAFF.

This clonotype was recorded a few times. The chain has TRBV5-6 and TRBJ2-7, with D possibly being TRBD2 (6 bases). The CDR3 extends over 12 amino acids. Germline V gene lookup returns CDR1 SGHDT and CDR2 YYEEEE. V lost 8 bases to trimming and J lost 6 bases, with 15 bases between them. The CDR3 is CASLGGGLEQYF. The CDR3, as DNA: TGTGCCAGTCTCGGAGGAGGGCTCGAGCAGTACTTC.

This chain links TRBV7-9 with TRBJ2-7; the D is unclear. From germline, CDR1 is SEHNR and CDR2 FQNEAQ (reference sequence). This CDR3 region has 12 residues. V was shortened by 1 base and J by 7 bases, with 8 bases between the two germline ends. CDR3 nucleotide sequence: TGTGCCAGCAGCTTAGACAAGATGGAGCAGTACTTC. Translated: CASSLDKMEQYF.

The chain links TRBV10-3 to TRBJ2-1; 11 bases are a match to TRBD2. This CDR3 contains 16 residues. The V and J ends lost 10 bases and 4 bases, in that order; junction bases with no gene match: 12. CDR1 is ENHRY, CDR2 SYGVKD, per germline. The CDR3 here is CATEFRRTSGYNEQFF. Written as DNA, the CDR3 is TGTGCCACCGAATTCCGTCGGACTAGCGGGTACAATGAGCAGTTCTTC.

This clonotype was detected a few times. The chain combines TRBV28 with TRBJ2-7; 8 bases are shared with TRBD2. Germline trimming cut 6 bases from V and 4 bases from J; bases unmatched to any gene: 14. Per the germline V gene, CDR1 is MDHEN and CDR2 is SYDVKM. The CDR3 is made up of 16 amino acids. Written as DNA, the CDR3 is TGTGCCAGCAGCCCGGGAGGGGCCCAAGCTAGGTACGAGCAGTACTTC. This codes for CASSPGGAQARYEQYF.

The chain has TRBV7-8 and TRBJ2-1; 10 bases map to TRBD2. This CDR3 has 17 residues. The V gene end was trimmed by 1 base and the J gene end by 3 bases; junction bases not matched to a gene: 6. Germline lookup yields CDR1 SGHVS and CDR2 FQNEAQ. Here the CDR3 reads CASSLVLAGAHYNEQFF. The CDR3 nucleotides are TGTGCCAGCAGCTTAGTTCTAGCGGGGGCCCACTACAATGAGCAGTTCTTC.

V is TRBV6-5 and J is TRBJ2-1; 13 positions agree with TRBD2. The V segment lost 2 bases and the J segment 4 bases; nucleotides outside the gene matches: 5. The CDR3 extends over 17 amino acids. CDR1 MNHEY and CDR2 SVGAGI come from the germline V gene. In DNA form, the CDR3 reads TGTGCCAGCAGTTACCTGGGACTAGCGGGGAGGTACAATGAGCAGTTCTTC. Amino acid sequence: CASSYLGLAGRYNEQFF.

This clonotype was counted at least ten times. This chain links TRBV28 with TRBJ2-1; TRBD1 might be the D (6 bases). Germline CDR1 is MDHEN and CDR2 is SYDVKM. Between the trimmed V and J ends, which lost 5 bases and 0 bases, there was a span of 17 bases. The CDR3 runs 17 residues. CDR3 sequence (DNA): TGTGCCAGCAGTGGGGACACCCAACCCCTCTCCTACAATGAGCAGTTCTTC. Encoded protein: CASSGDTQPLSYNEQFF.

This clonotype was detected a few times. The V gene is TRBV5-1, the J gene TRBJ2-7; 7 nucleotides agree with TRBD1. The V segment lost 2 bases and the J segment 2 bases; nucleotides outside the gene matches: 16. Germline loops: CDR1 SGHRS, CDR2 YFSETQ. This CDR3 is built from 18 residues. In DNA, the CDR3 is TGCGCCAGCAGCTTTCAGGGTAGGGTATCGGACAGGCCCTACGAGCAGTACTTC. This encodes CASSFQGRVSDRPYEQYF.